This T cell receptor beta chain came from a study of shared clonotypes between healthy human individuals. V was pared by 7 bases and J by 7 bases, with 13 bases between. Germline V gene data show CDR1 as MNHEY and CDR2 as SMNVEV (reference sequence). The CDR3 is 13 amino acids. It was CD45RO-negative cells, positively selected for CCR7, that made up naive CD8 cells, with terminally differentiated effector memory CD45RA+ cells excluded. This table comes from immunoSEQ multiplex PCR, and its TCRdb copy is limited to in-frame clones, with some not included. The sample records around 700,000 clones, 92% being singletons.

This clonotype was sampled from a young man in good health. The chain carries TRBV27 and TRBJ2-2; D tentatively fits TRBD1 or TRBD2 (6 bases each). The specimen was naive CD8+ T cells sorted from blood. CDR3 nucleotide sequence: TGTGCCAGCACCTGGGGGGCTGGCGGGGAGCTGTTTTTT. Translation gives CASTWGAGGELFF.